What follows describes a single TCR beta chain. The antigen remains unidentified. This sample is drawn from a study of T cell clones after liver transplantation. Study information: Pre-transplant mixed lymphocyte reactions yielded third-party-reactive TCRbeta sequences as comparators for graft-donor-reactive sequences. HCV positivity affected three of eight recipients; the rest lacked autoimmune or viral indications. At least one year of complete immunosuppression withdrawal without enzymes over twice normal defined tolerance.

General study findings and limits: Graft donor-reactive T cells may have migrated into the graft rather than being deleted.

The method was immunoSEQ multiplex PCR; TCRdb's version includes in-frame clones alone and lacks a portion of them. The sample consists of around 43,000 clones, about 82% of them appearing once. This clonotype was obtained from a human patient who received a liver transplant. Some T cells may have originated in the graft donor. Sequencing was performed on CD4+ T cells from blood, taken 24 months after liver transplant.

The CDR3 region has the DNA TGTGCCAGCAGTCGGGATCTTGGAGATACGCAGTATTTT. It translates to CASSRDLGDTQYF. The chain recombines TRBV2 with TRBJ2-3, with D possibly being TRBD2 (5 bases). The CDR3 consists of 13 residues. The V end was cut by 5 bases, the J end by 5 bases, with 11 bases between. Germline lookup yields CDR1 SNHLY and CDR2 FYNNEI.